These 20 T cell receptor beta chains share one sample of origin, sequenced in a study of cytotoxic CD8 clonotypes in ibrutinib-treated CLL. Generated by immunoSEQ multiplex PCR, the TCRdb table keeps only in-frame clones and is missing some. The sample includes around 250,000 clones, 70% of them seen just once. The input for sequencing was PBMCs, taken after 24 months of ibrutinib treatment. The receptor source for this set is a human donor with chronic lymphocytic leukemia.

This chain joins TRBV7-3 and TRBJ2-3; D is ambiguous. The CDR3 runs 14 residues. V was trimmed by 5 bases and J by 2 bases, leaving 11 bases between them. Germline V gene lookup returns CDR1 SGHTA and CDR2 FQGTGA. The CDR3 sequence is CASSPSAATDTQYF. DNA for the CDR3: TGTGCCAGCAGCCCAAGTGCCGCCACAGATACGCAGTATTTT.

The J gene is TRBJ2-2, the V gene TRBV7-8, with 13 nucleotides matching TRBD2. Trimming removed 6 bases from V and 6 bases from J; junction bases left unmatched: 10. Germline V gene data show CDR1 as SGHVS and CDR2 as FQNEAQ. The CDR3 has 17 amino acids. The CDR3 bases are TGTGCCAGCAGTTTTGGACTAGCGGGAGTGTATGCCGGGGAGCTGTTTTTT. Protein: CASSFGLAGVYAGELFF.

CDR3 in amino acids: CAWSEDVVAQYF. The CDR3 DNA follows: TGTGCCTGGAGTGAGGACGTCGTCGCCCAGTACTTC. This chain joins TRBV30 and TRBJ2-7; D uncertain. The CDR3 length is 12 residues. Germline loops: CDR1 GTSNPN, CDR2 SVGIG (reference sequence). The ends were cut back, 1 base at V and 10 bases at J, with 14 bases in the middle.

V gene TRBV11-3 combines with J gene TRBJ2-6, with D possibly TRBD1 on 5 matching bases. Germline CDR1 is SGHNT and CDR2 is YENEEA. The ends were cut back, 5 bases at V and 0 bases at J, with 5 bases in the middle. There are 14 residues in the CDR3. The CDR3 region is CASSDSSGANVLTF. The DNA of the CDR3 is TGTGCCAGCAGCGACAGCTCTGGGGCCAACGTCCTGACTTTC.

The chain employs TRBV9 and TRBJ1-4; 10 nucleotides agree with TRBD1. V was pared by 3 bases and J by 5 bases, with 7 bases of the junction left unmatched. The CDR3 is made up of 16 amino acids. The germline V gene encodes CDR1 SGDLS and CDR2 YYNGEE. The CDR3 sequence: CASSAGTGELNEKLFF. CDR3 bases: TGTGCCAGCAGCGCTGGGACAGGGGAATTGAATGAAAAACTGTTTTTT.

This chain links TRBV4-3 with TRBJ1-1; D is perhaps TRBD1 (6 bases). V was clipped by 0 bases and J by 11 bases, with 19 bases between them. The germline CDR1 and CDR2 sequences are LGHNA and YSLEER. There are 15 residues in the CDR3. CDR3 loop: CASSQDRGWSREAFF. As DNA, the CDR3 is TGCGCCAGCAGCCAAGATAGGGGGTGGAGCAGGGAGGCTTTCTTT.

The gene calls are TRBV18 and TRBJ1-1; D is undetermined. CDR1 and CDR2 from the germline V gene are KGHSH and LQKENI. The CDR3 has 15 amino acids. V was trimmed by 3 bases and J by 1 base, leaving 12 bases between them. CDR3 protein: CASSPGRSENTEAFF. The CDR3 DNA is TGTGCCAGCTCACCCGGGAGGTCAGAGAACACTGAAGCTTTCTTT. The variable domain in full, completed from reference TRBV18 and TRBJ1-1, reads NAGVMQNPRHLVRRRGQEARLRCSPMKGHSHVYWYRQLPEEGLKFMVYLQKENIIDESGMPKERFSAEFPKEGPSILRIQQVVRGDSAAYFCASSPGRSENTEAFFGQGTRLTVV.

J is TRBJ1-1 and V is TRBV9, with D hard to call. This CDR3 spans 16 amino acids. V was cut by 3 bases and J by 1 base, with 16 bases left in between. The V gene's germline CDR1 is SGDLS and CDR2 YYNGEE. The CDR3 region has the DNA TGTGCCAGCAGCGCCCACTTTGAGGTGGGGAACACTGAAGCTTTCTTT. Translation: CASSAHFEVGNTEAFF.

The chain has TRBV6-5 and TRBJ2-7; D not certain. There are 14 residues in the CDR3. The V end was cut by 4 bases, the J end by 0 bases, with 10 bases between. The germline gives CDR1 MNHEY, CDR2 SVGAGI. The CDR3 loop reads CASSLTYSSYEQYF. In nucleotides, the CDR3 is TGTGCCAGCAGTTTGACGTATAGCTCCTACGAGCAGTACTTC.

The V and J genes are TRBV28 and TRBJ1-1; no firm D call. CDR3 size: 12 residues. Germline CDR1 is MDHEN and CDR2 is SYDVKM. V lost 3 bases and J 5 bases, leaving 7 bases between the germline ends. The CDR3 DNA reads TGTGCCAGCAGTTTCCTTGGAACTGAAGCTTTCTTT. Its protein product is CASSFLGTEAFF.

The chain recombines TRBV28 with TRBJ1-5; D might be TRBD1 (6 bases). Germline V gives CDR1 MDHEN, CDR2 SYDVKM. This CDR3 is 15 amino acids long. Trimming pared 3 bases from V and 3 bases from J, leaving 12 bases between. The CDR3 region has the DNA TGTGCCAGCAGTTTCTCTACAGGGTTCAATCAGCCCCAGCATTTT. This codes for CASSFSTGFNQPQHF.

The chain uses TRBV27 and TRBJ1-2; TRBD1 matches 7 bases. The CDR3 is made up of 15 amino acids. Germline V gene data show CDR1 as MNHEY and CDR2 as SMNVEV (reference sequence). Trimming cost V 5 bases and J 1 base; bases outside gene matches: 7. The CDR3 region is CASSPTGTVNYGYTF. CDR3 coding DNA: TGTGCCAGCAGTCCAACCGGGACAGTTAACTATGGCTACACCTTC.

The CDR3 coding sequence is TGTGCCAGCTCCGGCGGGAGAATTTACAATGAGCAGTTCTTC. Its translation: CASSGGRIYNEQFF. This sequence joins TRBV6-5 and TRBJ2-1, with 7 bases identical to TRBD2. The CDR3 runs 14 residues. The ends lost 8 bases at V and 4 bases at J; junction bases unmatched: 8. Germline lookup yields CDR1 MNHEY and CDR2 SVGAGI.

This chain connects TRBV9 to TRBJ1-2, with TRBD1 matching 7 bases. The V gene's germline CDR1 is SGDLS and CDR2 YYNGEE. Trimming removed 3 bases from V and 4 bases from J; junction bases left unmatched: 6. The CDR3 consists of 14 residues. The CDR3 DNA reads as TGTGCCAGCAGCGCTCCGACAGGGACCTATGGCTACACCTTC. This encodes CASSAPTGTYGYTF.

The chain combines TRBV5-1 with TRBJ2-1, with 14 bases fitting TRBD2. The CDR3 loop spans 19 amino acids. The germline CDR1 and CDR2 sequences are SGHRS and YFSETQ. Germline trimming cut 0 bases from V and 6 bases from J; bases unmatched to any gene: 11. The CDR3 protein is CASSLEPGLAGVPGNEQFF. The CDR3 DNA follows: TGCGCCAGCAGCTTGGAGCCGGGACTAGCGGGAGTACCGGGCAATGAGCAGTTCTTC.

This clone was recorded a few times. The chain carries TRBV7-9 and TRBJ2-7; no reliable D call. Trimming cost V 5 bases and J 4 bases, with 6 bases left between them. Germline CDR1 and CDR2: SEHNR and FQNEAQ (reference sequence). This CDR3 comprises 11 residues. The DNA for the CDR3 is TGTGCCAGCAGCCCCCGTTACGAGCAGTACTTC. Its protein is CASSPRYEQYF.

This clone was seen a handful of times. The rearrangement links TRBV19 to TRBJ2-3; 8 nucleotides match TRBD2. The CDR3 length is 15 residues. The junction had 7 bases not matched to a gene; V was cut back by 4 bases and J by 4 bases. CDR1 and CDR2 (germline): LNHDA, SQIVND (reference sequence). The CDR3 here is CASSRQAGVSDTQYF. CDR3 DNA sequence: TGTGCCAGTAGTAGACAAGCGGGAGTCTCAGATACGCAGTATTTT.

This chain uses TRBV29-1 with TRBJ2-2; 9 nucleotides agree with TRBD1. This CDR3 region has 14 residues. The trim removed 6 bases at V and 4 bases at J, leaving 6 bases unmatched. From germline, CDR1 is SQVTM and CDR2 ANQGSEA. DNA of the CDR3: TGCAGCGTAACCGGGACAGGGTTCACCGGGGAGCTGTTTTTT. Amino acid sequence: CSVTGTGFTGELFF.

The gene calls are TRBV28 and TRBJ1-2; D unclear. Germline V CDR1 and CDR2: MDHEN, SYDVKM. The V and J ends lost 5 bases and 0 bases respectively, with 19 bases between them. CDR3 length equals 17 residues. The DNA for the CDR3 is TGTGCCAGCAGTCCCCACCTCGGGCGGCGAGCTAACTATGGCTACACCTTC. Translated: CASSPHLGRRANYGYTF.

V is TRBV7-2 and J is TRBJ2-7, with 12 bases matching TRBD1. The V and J ends lost 3 bases and 6 bases, in that order; junction bases with no gene match: 6. This CDR3 has 15 residues. Looked up from germline, CDR1 is SGHTA and CDR2 is FQGNSA. CDR3 region: CASSLEGQGALEQYF. The CDR3 DNA sequence: TGTGCCAGCAGCTTGGAGGGACAGGGGGCGCTCGAGCAGTACTTC.